The 17 T cell receptor beta chains below were found in one sample sequenced in a study of blood T cell repertoires in COVID-19. Sequenced by immunoSEQ multiplex PCR; TCRdb stores in-frame clones only, minus some. There are about 260,000 clones in the sample; about 87% occur only once, and 5.2% lies in the top ten. The material sequenced was peripheral blood. Receptors originate from a woman aged 55-69 years with COVID-19, enrolled during active disease.

The J gene is TRBJ2-3, the V gene TRBV19, with 8 bases identical to TRBD2. This CDR3 contains 14 residues. Germline loops: CDR1 LNHDA, CDR2 SQIVND (reference sequence). Germline trimming cut 5 bases from V and 5 bases from J; bases unmatched to any gene: 6. CDR3 DNA sequence: TGTGCCAGTAGTGTAACTAGCGGCCTAGATACGCAGTATTTT. As protein: CASSVTSGLDTQYF. Using reference TRBV19 and TRBJ2-3 for the parts outside the CDR3, the full variable domain is DGGITQSPKYLFRKEGQNVTLSCEQNLNHDAMYWYRQDPGQGLRLIYYSQIVNDFQKGDIAEGYSVSREKKESFPLTVTSAQKNPTAFYLCASSVTSGLDTQYFGPGTRLTVL.

This clone is a singleton in its sample. This chain links TRBV6-2 or TRBV6-3 with TRBJ1-1; 10 bases map to TRBD1. The trim removed 6 bases at V and 6 bases at J, leaving 7 bases unmatched. Germline CDR1 is MNHEY and CDR2 is SVGEGT. The length of the CDR3 is 14 residues. Written as DNA, the CDR3 is TGTGCCAGCAGCCGTGGACAGGGGGGTTCTGAAGCTTTCTTT. Translation gives CASSRGQGGSEAFF.

The chain is built from TRBV5-4 and TRBJ2-3; D perhaps matches TRBD2 (7 bases). V was pared by 4 bases and J by 7 bases, with 22 bases between. There are 16 residues in the CDR3. Germline V gene data show CDR1 as SGHNT and CDR2 as YYREEE (reference sequence). DNA for the CDR3: TGTGCCAGCAGCCAATCAATGGGGGGGACACACCATACGCAGTATTTT. Translated, it gives CASSQSMGGTHHTQYF.

The chain recombines TRBV6-5 with TRBJ2-7, with 7 bases matching TRBD1. V dropped 6 bases and J dropped 1; count of bases not matched to a gene: 9. The CDR3 contains 15 residues. The germline V gene has CDR1 MNHEY and CDR2 SVGAGI. CDR3 protein: CASSGGRQGSYEQYF. CDR3 nucleotide sequence: TGTGCCAGCAGCGGCGGCCGACAGGGATCCTACGAGCAGTACTTC.

The chain recombines TRBV11-2 with TRBJ2-1; 7 nucleotides line up with TRBD2. CDR1 and CDR2 from the germline V gene are SGHAT and FQNNGV. There are 14 residues in the CDR3. The J segment lost 7 bases and the V segment lost 3 bases, leaving 6 bases of the junction unmatched. The CDR3 DNA sequence: TGTGCCAGCAGCTTCGCGGGAGCCCCGAATGAGCAGTTCTTC. Protein: CASSFAGAPNEQFF.

The chain uses TRBV10-3 and TRBJ2-3, with 8 bases matching TRBD2. CDR1 is ENHRY and CDR2 is SYGVKD in the germline V gene. The CDR3 totals 14 residues. Trimming took 5 bases from V and 7 from J; bases not matched to a gene: 8. CDR3 nucleotide sequence: TGTGCCATCAGTAGCGGGAGCTCTCCCAATACGCAGTATTTT. Its translation: CAISSGSSPNTQYF.

The genes are TRBV19 and TRBJ2-2, with D tentatively TRBD1 (6 bases). V lost 6 bases, J lost 6 bases, and 14 bases lay in between. CDR1 is LNHDA, CDR2 SQIVND, per germline (reference sequence). The CDR3 spans 14 residues. The CDR3 sequence is CASRGRGSAGELFF. CDR3 coding DNA: TGTGCCAGTAGGGGCAGGGGATCCGCCGGGGAGCTGTTTTTT. Complete variable domain (other parts from reference TRBV19 and TRBJ2-2): DGGITQSPKYLFRKEGQNVTLSCEQNLNHDAMYWYRQDPGQGLRLIYYSQIVNDFQKGDIAEGYSVSREKKESFPLTVTSAQKNPTAFYLCASRGRGSAGELFFGEGSRLTVL.

The chain links TRBV3-1 (or the pseudogene TRBV3-2) to TRBJ1-2; D gene ambiguous. The V gene lost 1 base and the J gene lost 6 bases, with 12 bases spanning the gap. The CDR3 length is 14 residues. Germline values: CDR1 LGHDT, CDR2 YNNKEL (reference sequence). The CDR3 bases are TGTGCCAGCAGCCAAGGGCGGGGAGCGGATGGCTACACCTTC. Translated: CASSQGRGADGYTF.

V and J are TRBV9 and TRBJ1-6, with TRBD1 matching over 8 bases. Germline-derived CDR1 and CDR2 are SGDLS and YYNGEE. The trim removed 6 bases at V and 9 bases at J, leaving 8 bases unmatched. The CDR3 loop spans 14 amino acids. CDR3 protein: CASNKAGGGSPLHF. The CDR3 nucleotides read TGTGCCAGCAACAAAGCAGGGGGCGGTTCACCCCTCCACTTT.

The chain uses TRBV24-1 and TRBJ2-1; 13 nucleotides align to TRBD2. Germline V gene lookup returns CDR1 KGHDR and CDR2 SFDVKD. Trimming cost V 9 bases and J 0 bases; bases outside gene matches: 10. CDR3 length: 18 amino acids. The CDR3 region is CATGPGLAGPSSYNEQFF. The CDR3 region has the DNA TGTGCCACCGGACCGGGACTAGCGGGACCGAGCTCCTACAATGAGCAGTTCTTC.

The V gene is TRBV28, the J gene TRBJ1-2; tentative D call: TRBD1 (6 bases). The V gene's germline CDR1 is MDHEN and CDR2 SYDVKM. The CDR3 is made up of 13 amino acids. V was clipped by 6 bases and J by 8 bases, with 16 bases between them. The CDR3: CASRTGLAGGYTF. CDR3 coding DNA: TGTGCCAGCAGAACAGGGTTGGCAGGAGGCTACACCTTC.

This chain joins TRBV7-2 and TRBJ2-7; D possibly corresponds to TRBD2 (6 bases). Looked up from germline, CDR1 is SGHTA and CDR2 is FQGNSA. V lost 1 base and J 6 bases, leaving 19 bases between the germline ends. This CDR3 is built from 16 residues. CDR3: CASSLGGVGWFGEQYF. The CDR3 nucleotides are TGTGCCAGCAGCTTAGGGGGGGTAGGATGGTTTGGCGAGCAGTACTTC.

In nucleotides, the CDR3 is TGTGCCAGCAGCTCACAGGGTCCCGGGGAGCTGTTTTTT. Amino acid sequence: CASSSQGPGELFF. J is TRBJ2-2 and V is TRBV7-3; D is possibly TRBD1 (6 bases). V was shortened by 4 bases and J by 6 bases, with 9 bases between the two germline ends. Per germline, CDR1 SGHTA and CDR2 FQGTGA. This CDR3 has 13 amino acids.

In its sample, this clone was seen a few times. This chain links TRBV5-6 with TRBJ1-1, with 9 bases fitting TRBD1. The CDR3 consists of 16 residues. V shed 2 bases and J 4 bases; nucleotides not matched to a gene: 9. The germline V gene has CDR1 SGHDT and CDR2 YYEEEE. The CDR3 loop reads CASSLFSGTGLTEAFF. The CDR3 region has the DNA TGTGCCAGCAGCTTATTCTCCGGGACAGGGCTCACTGAAGCTTTCTTT.

The chain has TRBV6-6 and TRBJ2-3; D is possibly TRBD2 (5 bases). The CDR3 loop spans 13 amino acids. CDR1 is MNHNY and CDR2 is SVGAGI in the germline V gene (reference sequence). V was pared by 0 bases and J by 7 bases, with 8 bases between. The CDR3 DNA reads TGTGCCAGCAGTTACTCGGAGGATAATACGCAGTATTTT. Translating it yields CASSYSEDNTQYF.

In this sample, this clone turned up a few times. The chain links TRBV29-1 to TRBJ2-5; no definite D call. V shed 5 bases and J shed 5 bases, with 15 bases lying between them. The CDR3 is made up of 13 amino acids. CDR1 SQVTM and CDR2 ANQGSEA come from the germline V gene. The chain's CDR3 is CSVTRRRGETQYF. For the CDR3, the DNA is TGCAGCGTTACCAGGCGCCGTGGGGAGACCCAGTACTTC.

The count of this clone is one. This chain uses TRBV7-9 with TRBJ2-5, with D maybe TRBD1 (6 bases). The germline V gene encodes CDR1 SEHNR and CDR2 FQNEAQ (reference sequence). Between the trimmed V and J ends, which lost 0 bases and 2 bases, there was a span of 10 bases. CDR3 length: 15 amino acids. The CDR3 DNA reads as TGTGCCAGCAGCTTAGCTAGGGACACTCAAGAGACCCAGTACTTC. Translating gives CASSLARDTQETQYF.